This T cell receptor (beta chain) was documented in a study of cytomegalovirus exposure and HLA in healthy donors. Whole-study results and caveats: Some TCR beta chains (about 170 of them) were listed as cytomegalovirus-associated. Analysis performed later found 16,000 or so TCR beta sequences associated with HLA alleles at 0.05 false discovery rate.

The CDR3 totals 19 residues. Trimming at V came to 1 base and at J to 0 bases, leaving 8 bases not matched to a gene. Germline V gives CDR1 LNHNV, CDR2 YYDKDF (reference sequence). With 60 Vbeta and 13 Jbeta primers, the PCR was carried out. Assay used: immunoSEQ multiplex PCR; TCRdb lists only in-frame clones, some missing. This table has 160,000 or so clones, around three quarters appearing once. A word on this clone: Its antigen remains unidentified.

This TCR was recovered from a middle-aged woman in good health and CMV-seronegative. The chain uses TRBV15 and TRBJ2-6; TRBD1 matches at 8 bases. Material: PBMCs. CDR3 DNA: TGTGCCACCAGCAGAGGGGGGGACAGGCCGAACTCTGGGGCCAACGTCCTGACTTTC. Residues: CATSRGGDRPNSGANVLTF.